These 19 T cell receptor beta chains were all obtained from the same sample, sequenced in a study of PD-L1 blockade in urothelial cancer. Time point defined: peripheral blood 6 weeks after treatment start. Generated by immunoSEQ multiplex PCR, the TCRdb table keeps only in-frame clones and is missing some. The sample records about 120,000 clones, around nine tenths being singletons. The source material was PBMCs, sampled around atezolizumab (anti-PD-L1) treatment. The receptors were gathered from a man in his fifties or sixties with urothelial cancer.

This chain links TRBV9 with TRBJ2-7, with D possibly being TRBD1 (6 bases). Germline loops: CDR1 SGDLS, CDR2 YYNGEE. This CDR3 contains 15 residues. Trimming left V 0 bases short and J 6 bases short, with 16 bases between. The CDR3 DNA is TGTGCCAGCAGCGTAGAGACAGGCCTGGGAAGCGAGCAGTACTTC. Amino acid sequence: CASSVETGLGSEQYF.

The chain combines TRBV11-2 with TRBJ2-1; perhaps TRBD2 as D (6 bases). V lost 1 base and J lost 3, with 10 bases in between. There are 15 residues in the CDR3. The germline gives CDR1 SGHAT, CDR2 FQNNGV. Here the CDR3 reads CASSLGLDIYNEQFF. The CDR3 region has the DNA TGTGCCAGCAGCTTAGGACTAGACATCTACAATGAGCAGTTCTTC.

This clone is a singleton in its sample. The V call is TRBV5-1, the J call TRBJ2-7; TRBD2 matches at 9 bases. Germline V CDR1 and CDR2: SGHRS, YFSETQ. The CDR3 has 15 residues. Trimming cost V 6 bases and J 2 bases; bases outside gene matches: 9. CDR3 protein: CASTQGASGAYEQYF. As DNA, the CDR3 is TGCGCCAGCACCCAGGGAGCTAGCGGGGCCTACGAGCAGTACTTC.

The CDR3 DNA is TGTGCCAGCAGCCCCCCCGGGCTAGCGGGGGGCAGTGCCTACGAGCAGTACTTC. Its protein product is CASSPPGLAGGSAYEQYF. This chain connects TRBV5-4 to TRBJ2-7; 11 nucleotides line up with TRBD2. The V gene end was trimmed by 4 bases and the J gene end by 2 bases; junction bases not matched to a gene: 14. Germline CDR1 reads SGHNT; CDR2 reads YYREEE (reference sequence). The CDR3 is made up of 18 amino acids.

V usage is TRBV29-1 and J usage is TRBJ2-7; weak D call: TRBD2 (5 bases). Germline CDR1 is SQVTM and CDR2 is ANQGSEA. Trimming removed 4 bases from V and 0 bases from J, with 10 bases in between. The CDR3 loop spans 13 amino acids. Written as DNA, the CDR3 is TGCAGCGTTGTGGGGAGATTCTCCTACGAGCAGTACTTC. Translating it yields CSVVGRFSYEQYF.

The chain combines TRBV5-1 with TRBJ2-3; maybe TRBD2 (6 bases). Germline assignment: CDR1 SGHRS and CDR2 YFSETQ. The V end was cut by 4 bases, the J end by 0 bases, with 18 bases between. This CDR3 spans 17 amino acids. The CDR3 sequence: CASSPGGPLGSTDTQYF. The DNA for the CDR3 is TGCGCCAGCAGCCCCGGGGGACCCTTGGGGAGCACAGATACGCAGTATTTT.

The chain couples TRBV18 to TRBJ1-4, with unresolved D. V was cut by 1 base and J by 4 bases, with 13 bases left in between. The CDR3 runs 16 residues. CDR1 and CDR2 (germline): KGHSH, LQKENI. The CDR3 spells CASSPRGAPLNEKLFF. In nucleotides, the CDR3 is TGTGCCAGCTCACCACGTGGAGCACCGCTTAATGAAAAACTGTTTTTT.

The chain combines TRBV7-6 with TRBJ2-5, with 9 bases matching TRBD2. Germline CDR1 is SGHVS and CDR2 is FNYEAQ. After removal of 7 bases from V and 1 base from J, the junction contained 10 bases not matched to a gene. The CDR3 loop spans 16 amino acids. CDR3 sequence: CASTFGAGGLQETQYF. As DNA, the CDR3 is TGTGCCAGCACCTTTGGAGCGGGGGGACTCCAAGAGACCCAGTACTTC.

The J gene is TRBJ2-7, the V gene TRBV28; D gene uncertain. The CDR3 loop spans 15 amino acids. Germline V lookup: CDR1 MDHEN, CDR2 SYDVKM. V was cut by 7 bases and J by 0 bases, with 16 bases left in between. CDR3 region: CASNPPSAPSYEQYF. The CDR3, as DNA: TGTGCCAGCAACCCCCCCAGCGCTCCCTCCTACGAGCAGTACTTC.

The chain has TRBV18 and TRBJ1-2, with D possibly matching TRBD1 (5 bases). This CDR3 contains 13 residues. The germline V gene has CDR1 KGHSH and CDR2 LQKENI. V lost 5 bases to trimming and J lost 2 bases, with 9 bases between them. The chain's CDR3 is CASSKDRNYGYTF. DNA of the CDR3: TGTGCCAGCTCAAAAGACAGAAACTATGGCTACACCTTC.

The chain couples TRBV14 to TRBJ2-5; 7 bases match TRBD1. This CDR3 has 16 amino acids. Trimming at V came to 5 bases and at J to 5 bases, leaving 14 bases not matched to a gene. The germline CDR1 and CDR2 sequences are SGHDN and FVKESK. CDR3: CASSGFRDRGGETQYF. In DNA form, the CDR3 reads TGTGCCAGCAGCGGATTCCGGGACAGAGGCGGGGAGACCCAGTACTTC.

V is TRBV11-1 and J is TRBJ1-3; TRBD1 aligns across 8 bases. V lost 3 bases to trimming and J lost 4 bases; unmatched junction nucleotides: 8. The V gene's germline CDR1 is SGHAT and CDR2 FQDESV (reference sequence). This CDR3 has 16 amino acids. CDR3 protein: CASSFHSGGTGNTIYF. DNA for the CDR3: TGTGCCAGCAGCTTCCACTCAGGGGGCACCGGAAACACCATATATTTT.

The chain uses TRBV9 and TRBJ2-7; TRBD2 aligns across 9 bases. Germline V gene data show CDR1 as SGDLS and CDR2 as YYNGEE. J gave up 3 bases and V 3 bases, and 4 bases lay outside the gene matches. The CDR3 contains 14 residues. CDR3 nucleotide sequence: TGTGCCAGCAGCGCGCGGGAGGGCCTCTACGAGCAGTACTTC. This codes for CASSAREGLYEQYF.

This chain joins TRBV6-5 and TRBJ2-7, with D perhaps matching TRBD2 (5 bases). CDR1 MNHEY and CDR2 SVGAGI come from the germline V gene. The CDR3 spans 15 residues. V was shortened by 6 bases and J by 2 bases, with 17 bases between the two germline ends. CDR3 in amino acids: CASRPTEEGAYEQYF. DNA of the CDR3: TGTGCCAGCAGACCAACGGAAGAGGGAGCCTACGAGCAGTACTTC.

In its sample, this clone was seen once. The V gene is TRBV28, the J gene TRBJ2-7; perhaps TRBD1 as D (6 bases). This CDR3 is 13 amino acids long. V was shortened by 4 bases and J by 2 bases, with 9 bases between the two germline ends. The germline V gene has CDR1 MDHEN and CDR2 SYDVKM. The CDR3 is CASSWDTPYEQYF. Here the CDR3 DNA reads TGTGCCAGCAGTTGGGACACTCCCTACGAGCAGTACTTC.

The chain links TRBV19 to TRBJ1-1; TRBD1 aligns across 12 bases. Trimming at V came to 2 bases and at J to 5 bases, leaving 15 bases not matched to a gene. CDR1 is LNHDA and CDR2 is SQIVND in the germline V gene (reference sequence). This CDR3 has 19 residues. The CDR3 spells CASSIPGQGAFLGGTEAFF. In DNA, the CDR3 is TGTGCCAGTAGTATACCGGGACAGGGGGCCTTTTTAGGTGGGACTGAAGCTTTCTTT.

This clone has just a few counts. The chain joins TRBV5-4 to TRBJ1-2; TRBD1 matches at 7 bases. The CDR3 is 15 residues long. Germline V lookup: CDR1 SGHNT, CDR2 YYREEE (reference sequence). V shed 4 bases and J 1 base; nucleotides not matched to a gene: 7. CDR3: CASSPANRGNYGYTF. Written as DNA, the CDR3 is TGTGCCAGCAGCCCGGCCAACAGGGGTAACTATGGCTACACCTTC.

The V gene is TRBV5-4, the J gene TRBJ1-1; weak D call: TRBD1 (6 bases). The CDR3 extends over 14 amino acids. V shed 0 bases and J shed 5 bases, with 11 bases lying between them. Germline-derived CDR1 and CDR2 are SGHNT and YYREEE (reference sequence). The CDR3 DNA reads as TGTGCCAGCAGCTTGGAAACTACAGGGACTGAAGCTTTCTTT. It specifies CASSLETTGTEAFF.

V gene TRBV6-6 combines with J gene TRBJ1-1; TRBD1 aligns across 9 bases. Germline V lookup: CDR1 MNHNY, CDR2 SVGAGI (reference sequence). The CDR3 has 14 amino acids. J lost 8 bases, V lost 1 base, and 5 bases had no gene match. CDR3 bases: TGTGCCAGCAGTTACTGGGGACAGGGTGGCGAAGCTTTCTTT. This gives the protein CASSYWGQGGEAFF.